This T cell receptor beta chain was identified during a study of blood T cell repertoires in COVID-19. Study-level information: Whether acute or convalescent, the COVID-19 samples came from the United States, Italy and Spain.

Original analysis: The authors estimated nucleated cell counts from reference gene primer amplification. Profiling relied on immunoSEQ multiplex PCR, and the TCRdb table lists in-frame clones only, not all of them. V, J and clone size derive from that table, while D and trimming were established from the DNA sequence. Of some 350,000 clones in the sample, more than 75% are singletons; the top ten hold around 3%. The length of the CDR3 is 16 residues. Germline lookup yields CDR1 KGHSH and CDR2 LQKENI. With V trimmed by 4 bases and J by 6 bases, 9 bases remained unmatched. The rearrangement uses TRBV18 and TRBJ2-1; 10 bases match TRBD2. Sequencing was done on a sample of peripheral blood. The receptor comes from a human donor in a cohort sampled during active COVID-19. The CDR3 loop is CASSRWERGGTNEQFF. The CDR3 region has the DNA TGTGCCAGCTCACGTTGGGAGCGGGGGGGCACCAATGAGCAGTTCTTC. The variable domain in full, completed from reference TRBV18 and TRBJ2-1, reads NAGVMQNPRHLVRRRGQEARLRCSPMKGHSHVYWYRQLPEEGLKFMVYLQKENIIDESGMPKERFSAEFPKEGPSILRIQQVVRGDSAAYFCASSRWERGGTNEQFFGPGTRLTVL.